This T cell receptor (beta chain) was recovered during a study of chronic HIV infection and antiretroviral therapy. Germline CDR1 and CDR2: MDHEN and SYDVKM. Trimming stripped 5 bases from V and 0 bases from J, with 10 bases between. The CDR3 is 15 residues long. The table lists this clonotype with many counts. Via MiXCR, TCRdb re-called the 5' RACE reads, giving one row per CDR3 protein. The sample consists of about 38,000 distinct CDR3 sequences, 8.2% of them appearing once. This sequence joins TRBV28 and TRBJ2-2, with a possible D match to TRBD1 (5 bases). The source of this sequence is an adult who had HIV and had not received antiretroviral therapy, or was an uninfected healthy control (not recorded which). Sequencing was performed on peripheral blood. The CDR3 sequence is CASSPPGTNTGELFF. The CDR3 DNA reads as TGTGCCAGCAGTCCCCCAGGGACGAACACCGGGGAGCTGTTTTTT. The entire variable domain, with the rest obtained from reference TRBV28 and TRBJ2-2, is as follows: DVKVTQSSRYLVKRTGEKVFLECVQDMDHENMFWYRQDPGLGLRLIYFSYDVKMKEKGDIPEGYSVSREKKERFSLILESASTNQTSMYLCASSPPGTNTGELFFGEGSRLTVL.